These T cell receptor beta chains were read from a single sample in a study of OX40 agonist ivuxolimab in advanced cancers. Sequencing was performed with immunoSEQ multiplex PCR; in TCRdb, only in-frame clones are kept and a portion is missing. The sample consists of roughly 81,000 clones, 70% to 90% of them appearing once. The starting material was CD4+ or CD8+ T cells sorted from blood, obtained in a trial of the OX40 agonist ivuxolimab. These receptors were obtained from an adult with an advanced solid tumor such as melanoma, head and neck, liver or kidney cancer. CDR3s include the opening cysteine and the closing phenylalanine or tryptophan. A D gene is named only where the DNA matches it firmly. Clone sizes are given selectively: once, few, many, or a class where the clone is expanded.

j_call v_call clone_size d_call cdr3_nt cdr3_aa
TRBJ2-2 TRBV4-1 NA TRBD1 TGCGCCAGCAGCCAAGATTTCGGGACAGGGATTACCGGGGAGCTGTTTTTT CASSQDFGTGITGELFF
TRBJ2-1 TRBV10-3 once TRBD1 TGTGCCATCACGAGACAGGGGGTTTACAATGAGCAGTTCTTC CAITRQGVYNEQFF
TRBJ1-3 TRBV1 few NA TGCACCAGCAGCCATCTACCGAAGGCTTCTGGAAACACCATATATTTT CTSSHLPKASGNTIYF
TRBJ2-1 TRBV7-2 NA NA TGTGCCAGCAGCTCCGGACTATCGGATGAGCAGTTCTTC CASSSGLSDEQFF
TRBJ1-1 TRBV18 once NA TGTGCCAGCTCACCGCTACAGAACACTGAAGCTTTCTTT CASSPLQNTEAFF
TRBJ2-3 TRBV15 NA NA TGTGCCACCAGCAACGGAACTACTCGCACAGATACGCAGTATTTT CATSNGTTRTDTQYF
TRBJ2-5 TRBV30 NA TRBD1 TGTGCCTGGAGTGCGACAGGGGTCCGAGAGACCCAGTACTTC CAWSATGVRETQYF
TRBJ2-7 TRBV30 NA NA TGTGCCTGGAATGGGGGGGCAGCCTACGAGCAGTACTTC CAWNGGAAYEQYF
TRBJ2-2 TRBV2 NA TRBD2 TGTGCCAGCAGTGCTAGCGGGACCGGGGAGCTGTTTTTT CASSASGTGELFF
TRBJ1-2 TRBV30 NA NA TGTGCCTGGGTCCAACCCATCAGGGCAGCGGGCTATGGCTACACCTTC CAWVQPIRAAGYGYTF
TRBJ2-7 TRBV19 NA NA TGTGCCAGTAGTATATATCTGGAGGGCGAGCAGTACTTC CASSIYLEGEQYF
TRBJ2-3 TRBV5-1 NA TRBD2 TGCGCCAGCAGCACGAGACTAGCGGGAGGGACAGATACGCAGTATTTT CASSTRLAGGTDTQYF
TRBJ2-7 TRBV27 NA NA TGTGCCAGCAGTTCCACCGGGGCAAGGAGGGAGCAGTACTTC CASSSTGARREQYF